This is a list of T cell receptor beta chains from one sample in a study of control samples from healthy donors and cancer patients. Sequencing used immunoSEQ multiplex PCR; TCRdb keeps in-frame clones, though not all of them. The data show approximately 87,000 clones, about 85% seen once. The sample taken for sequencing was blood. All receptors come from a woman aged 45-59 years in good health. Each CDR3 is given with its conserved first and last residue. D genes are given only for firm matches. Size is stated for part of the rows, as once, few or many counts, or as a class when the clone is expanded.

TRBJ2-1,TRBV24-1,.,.,CATSLGPRAEQFF,TGTGCCACCAGTCTAGGACCCAGGGCTGAGCAGTTCTTC
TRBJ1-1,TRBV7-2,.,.,CASSLVPGAPVTEAFF,TGTGCCAGCAGCTTAGTACCCGGGGCGCCGGTAACTGAAGCTTTCTTT
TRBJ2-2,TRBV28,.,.,CASSLPGPNTGELFF,TGTGCCAGCAGTTTACCGGGCCCGAACACCGGGGAGCTGTTTTTT
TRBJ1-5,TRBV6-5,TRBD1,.,CASRDRAKGNQPQHF,TGTGCCAGCAGGGACAGGGCGAAGGGCAATCAGCCCCAGCATTTT
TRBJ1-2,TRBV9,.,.,CASSLGRDYGYTF,TGTGCCAGCAGCCTAGGCAGGGACTATGGCTACACCTTC
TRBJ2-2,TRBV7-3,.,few,CASSPLGTGELFF,TGTGCCAGCAGCCCCCTAGGAACCGGGGAGCTGTTTTTT
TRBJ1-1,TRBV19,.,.,CASSIVEGRLNTEAFF,TGTGCCAGTAGTATTGTGGAGGGAAGGCTGAACACTGAAGCTTTCTTT
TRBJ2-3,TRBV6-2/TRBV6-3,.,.,CASSYSIGRLTVGTQYF,TGTGCCAGCAGTTACTCGATCGGGAGACTGACCGTCGGTACGCAGTATTTT
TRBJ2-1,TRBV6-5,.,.,CASRTAYNEQFF,TGTGCCAGCAGGACGGCCTACAATGAGCAGTTCTTC
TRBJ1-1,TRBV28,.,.,CASRDGADHTEAFF,TGTGCCAGCAGGGACGGGGCAGATCACACTGAAGCTTTCTTT
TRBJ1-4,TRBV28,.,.,CASSQNAGAVEKLFF,TGTGCCAGCAGTCAAAACGCAGGGGCGGTTGAAAAACTGTTTTTT
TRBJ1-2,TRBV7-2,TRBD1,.,CASSLDAGQGVPYGYTF,TGTGCCAGCAGCTTAGATGCCGGACAGGGGGTCCCTTATGGCTACACCTTC
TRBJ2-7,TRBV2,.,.,CASRGPEREQYF,TGTGCCAGCCGGGGCCCCGAGCGGGAGCAGTACTTC
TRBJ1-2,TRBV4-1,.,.,CASSPLAGATTNYGYTF,TGCGCCAGCAGCCCTTTGGCCGGCGCCACCACTAACTATGGCTACACCTTC
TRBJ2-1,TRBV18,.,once,CASSWENEQFF,TGTGCCAGCTCCTGGGAGAATGAGCAGTTCTTC
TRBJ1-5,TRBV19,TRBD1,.,CASGQGLNQPQHF,TGTGCCAGCGGACAGGGCCTCAATCAGCCCCAGCATTTT
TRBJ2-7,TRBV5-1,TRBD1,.,CASSLAQGAREQYF,TGCGCCAGCAGCTTGGCCCAGGGGGCAAGGGAGCAGTACTTC
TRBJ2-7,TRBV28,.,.,CASSSGGDQRYEQYF,TGTGCCAGCAGTTCAGGGGGGGACCAGCGCTACGAGCAGTACTTC
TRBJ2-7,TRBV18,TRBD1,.,CASSRDRDDYEQYF,TGTGCCAGCTCTCGGGACAGGGACGACTACGAGCAGTACTTC
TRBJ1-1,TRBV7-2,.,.,CASSGGGLFGAFF,TGTGCCAGCAGCGGCGGGGGACTTTTTGGAGCTTTCTTT
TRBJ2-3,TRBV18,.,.,CASSPDRGRNTDTQYF,TGTGCCAGCTCACCGGATAGGGGCCGCAACACAGATACGCAGTATTTT
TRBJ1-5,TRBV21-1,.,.,CASSTSRDRISNQPQHF,TGTGCCAGCAGCACCAGCCGAGACCGAATTAGCAATCAGCCCCAGCATTTT
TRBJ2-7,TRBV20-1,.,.,CSARVGYEQYF,TGCAGTGCTAGAGTTGGGTACGAGCAGTACTTC
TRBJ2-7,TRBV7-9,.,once,CASSLGLGDEQYF,TGTGCCAGCAGCTTAGGGCTTGGGGACGAGCAGTACTTC
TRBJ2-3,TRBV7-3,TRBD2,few,CASSLSWTSADTQYF,TGTGCCAGCAGCTTAAGTTGGACTAGCGCAGATACGCAGTATTTT
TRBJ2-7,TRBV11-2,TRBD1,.,CASSLGDRGEQYF,TGTGCCAGCAGCTTAGGAGACAGGGGCGAGCAGTACTTC
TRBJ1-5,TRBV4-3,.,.,CASSQERGYSNQPQHF,TGCGCCAGCAGCCAAGAGAGGGGGTATAGCAATCAGCCCCAGCATTTT
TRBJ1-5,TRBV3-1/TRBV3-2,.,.,CASSSRGNQPQHF,TGTGCCAGCAGCTCACGGGGGAATCAGCCCCAGCATTTT
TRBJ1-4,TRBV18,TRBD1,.,CASSPRQGRNEKLFF,TGTGCCAGCTCACCACGACAGGGAAGAAACGAAAAACTGTTTTTT
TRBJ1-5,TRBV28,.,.,CASSPGNNQPQHF,TGTGCCAGCAGTCCAGGGAACAATCAGCCCCAGCATTTT
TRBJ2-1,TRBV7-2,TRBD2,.,CASSLVLLTSGGYNEQFF,TGTGCCAGCAGCTTAGTCCTGTTAACTAGCGGGGGGTACAATGAGCAGTTCTTC
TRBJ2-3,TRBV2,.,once,CASSVSDTQYF,TGTGCCAGCAGTGTCTCGGATACGCAGTATTTT
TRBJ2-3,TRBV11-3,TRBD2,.,CASSLVGGGGTDTQYF,TGTGCCAGCAGCTTAGTGGGCGGGGGGGGCACAGATACGCAGTATTTT
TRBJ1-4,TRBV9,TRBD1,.,CASSRNRQGGEKLFF,TGTGCCAGCAGCAGAAACCGACAGGGCGGTGAAAAACTGTTTTTT
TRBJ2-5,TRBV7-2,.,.,CASSLDQGSAETQYF,TGTGCCAGCAGCTTAGATCAGGGGTCGGCGGAGACCCAGTACTTC
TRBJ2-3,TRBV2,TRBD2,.,CASSEGASGPTDTQYF,TGTGCCAGCAGCGAAGGAGCTAGCGGGCCCACAGATACGCAGTATTTT
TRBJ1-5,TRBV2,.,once,CASSPQGSGNQPQHF,TGTGCCAGCAGTCCTCAGGGGTCGGGCAATCAGCCCCAGCATTTT
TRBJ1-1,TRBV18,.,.,CASSSGMNTEAFF,TGTGCCAGCTCCTCGGGGATGAACACTGAAGCTTTCTTT
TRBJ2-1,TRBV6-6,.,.,CASSYSPGWNEQFF,TGTGCCAGCAGTTACTCTCCAGGGTGGAATGAGCAGTTCTTC
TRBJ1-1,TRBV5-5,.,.,CASSLAQPGNTEAFF,TGTGCCAGCAGCTTGGCACAGCCCGGGAACACTGAAGCTTTCTTT
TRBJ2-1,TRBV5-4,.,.,CASSLVNGSPEQFF,TGTGCCAGCAGCTTGGTAAACGGGAGCCCTGAGCAGTTCTTC
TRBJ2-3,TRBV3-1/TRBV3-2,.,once,CASSLGNPSTDTQYF,TGTGCCAGCAGCCTAGGGAACCCGAGCACAGATACGCAGTATTTT
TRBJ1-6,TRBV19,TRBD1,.,CASAGTGTDSPLHF,TGTGCCAGCGCCGGGACAGGGACCGATTCACCCCTCCACTTT
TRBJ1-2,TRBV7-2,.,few,CASSLEGGGYTF,TGTGCCAGCAGCTTAGAGGGGGGTGGCTACACCTTC
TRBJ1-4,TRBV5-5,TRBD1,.,CASTRLTGAEKLFF,TGTGCCAGCACTAGATTAACAGGGGCTGAAAAACTGTTTTTT
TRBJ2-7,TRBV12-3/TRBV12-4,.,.,CASWQGLSYEQYF,TGTGCCAGCTGGCAGGGTCTTTCCTACGAGCAGTACTTC
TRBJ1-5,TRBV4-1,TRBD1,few,CASSRSGTGSNQPQHF,TGCGCCAGCAGCCGCTCCGGGACAGGGTCCAATCAGCCCCAGCATTTT
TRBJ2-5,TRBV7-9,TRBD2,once,CASSPRLAGRQETQYF,TGTGCCAGCAGCCCGAGACTAGCGGGGCGACAAGAGACCCAGTACTTC
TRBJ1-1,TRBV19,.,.,CASRAPGLRAEAFF,TGTGCCAGTAGAGCCCCCGGCCTGAGGGCTGAAGCTTTCTTT
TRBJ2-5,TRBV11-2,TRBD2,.,CASSLLAPREETQYF,TGTGCCAGCAGCCTACTAGCGCCGAGGGAGGAGACCCAGTACTTC
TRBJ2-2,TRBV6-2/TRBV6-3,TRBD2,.,CASSLYMASGIGTGELFF,TGTGCCAGCAGCCTATATATGGCTAGCGGGATCGGCACCGGGGAGCTGTTTTTT